The clone carrying this TCR beta chain is identified as medium-sized (0.01 to 0.1%) from frequency. The antigen is undetermined. The CDR3 consists of 16 residues. Germline assignment: CDR1 SQVTM and CDR2 ANQGSEA. This specimen comes from a study of human CD8 memory T cell subsets. General study findings and limits: High diversity, at similar levels, marked stem-like memory and precursor exhausted T cells but not effector memory cells. Estimates computed with Chao1 suggested greater diversity in stem-like memory T cells than in precursor exhausted T cells.

By UMI-labeled 5' RACE, the TCR beta libraries were made. TCRdb re-called the 5' RACE reads; every CDR3 protein appears as one record, without DNA. In total, the table holds several thousand distinct CDR3 sequences. Classification as TPEX applied to CCR7+ PD-1+ TIGIT+ early memory CD8+ T cells bearing exhausted-like traits. This receptor was taken from a human donor in good health. Sequencing used CD8+ T cells from PBMCs. The genes are TRBV29-1 and TRBJ2-3; absent DNA, TCRdb's TRBD2 call cannot be checked. The CDR3: CSVDGTSGGALDTQYF.